The source of this TCR beta chain is a study of blood T cell repertoires in COVID-19. Per the original methods: Estimation of nucleated cell counts was performed using reference gene primer amplification. Generated by immunoSEQ multiplex PCR, the TCRdb table keeps only in-frame clones and is missing some. The D gene and trimming were derived from the DNA, and the V and J assignments and clone size from that table. The table shows roughly 280,000 clones, with approximately 90% occurring only once. This CDR3 comprises 14 residues. Trimming stripped 2 bases from V and 8 bases from J, with 13 bases between. Germline CDR1 is SEHNR and CDR2 is FQNEAQ (reference sequence).

Sequenced sample: peripheral blood. The chain employs TRBV7-9 and TRBJ2-1; perhaps TRBD2 as D (6 bases). The sequence derives from a young man with active or convalescent COVID-19. The CDR3 region has the DNA TGTGCCAGCAGCTTAACCGGGGGAGGATATGAGCAGTTCTTC. This sequence encodes CASSLTGGGYEQFF.